These 26 T cell receptor beta chains share one sample of origin, sequenced in a study of T cell repertoires in cytomegalovirus infection. TCRdb re-called the reads with MiXCR, one entry per CDR3 protein. The table shows 65,000 to 95,000 distinct CDR3 sequences, with about 3.8% occurring only once. The sequencing input was PBMCs. The receptors originated from a human donor in good health (CMV status not recorded). Some clones in this sample may be carry-over from other donors' samples.

This clonotype was detected a few times. CDR3 amino acids: CASSLGQLSSYEQYF. The CDR3 nucleotides are TGTGCCAGCAGCTTGGGACAGCTTAGCTCCTACGAGCAGTACTTC. The chain carries TRBV7-9 and TRBJ2-7; 7 bases agree with TRBD1. Germline CDR1 is SEHNR and CDR2 is FQNEAQ (reference sequence). The CDR3 sequence is 15 residues long. The J segment lost 0 bases and the V segment lost 3 bases, leaving 5 bases of the junction unmatched.

At least ten counts were recorded for this clonotype. J is TRBJ2-5 and V is TRBV7-8, with 7 bases matching TRBD1. This CDR3 is 15 amino acids long. Germline V gene data show CDR1 as SGHVS and CDR2 as FQNEAQ. V dropped 6 bases and J dropped 2; count of bases not matched to a gene: 9. The CDR3 region is CASSLSGGWQETQYF. The CDR3 coding sequence is TGTGCCAGCAGTCTCTCAGGGGGATGGCAAGAGACCCAGTACTTC. The whole variable domain, filled in from reference TRBV7-8 and TRBJ2-5, reads GAGVSQSPRYKVAKRGQDVALRCDPISGHVSLFWYQQALGQGPEFLTYFQNEAQLDKSGLPSDRFFAERPEGSVSTLKIQRTQQEDSAVYLCASSLSGGWQETQYFGPGTRLLVL.

In its sample, this clonotype was seen many times. The rearrangement links TRBV12-3 or TRBV12-4 to TRBJ2-5, with a possible D match to TRBD1 (5 bases). Trimming removed 3 bases from V and 5 bases from J, with 10 bases in between. The length of the CDR3 is 13 residues. The CDR3 loop reads CASSFVQGETQYF. The CDR3 DNA follows: TGTGCCAGCAGTTTTGTTCAGGGTGAGACCCAGTACTTC.

This clonotype appeared many times. The rearrangement uses TRBV28 and TRBJ1-1, with 8 bases lining up with TRBD1. J was trimmed by 3 bases and V by 1 base; bases with no gene match: 1. Germline CDR1 MDHEN, CDR2 SYDVKM. The CDR3 runs 14 residues. The CDR3 region has the DNA TGTGCCAGCAGTTTATCGGGACAGGACACTGAAGCTTTCTTT. Its protein product is CASSLSGQDTEAFF.

This clonotype was counted ten times or more. The J gene is TRBJ2-7, the V gene TRBV7-2; D is perhaps TRBD2 (7 bases). Germline V gene sequence: CDR1 SGHTA, CDR2 FQGNSA. The CDR3 is made up of 15 amino acids. Trimming pared 5 bases from V and 4 bases from J, leaving 18 bases between. As DNA, the CDR3 is TGTGCCAGCAGCCACTATGGAGGGGGGGAATACGAGCAGTACTTC. Its protein product is CASSHYGGGEYEQYF. Full variable domain (missing parts from reference TRBV7-2 and TRBJ2-7): GAGVSQSPSNKVTEKGKDVELRCDPISGHTALYWYRQSLGQGLEFLIYFQGNSAPDKSGLPSDRFSAERTGGSVSTLTIQRTQQEDSAVYLCASSHYGGGEYEQYFGPGTRLTVT.

This clonotype was counted ten times or more. This sequence joins TRBV7-2 and TRBJ1-2; D not certain. This CDR3 spans 12 amino acids. CDR1 SGHTA and CDR2 FQGNSA come from the germline V gene. V gave up 6 bases and J gave up 5 bases, with 10 bases separating them. This CDR3 reads CASRPDGYGYTF. DNA of the CDR3: TGTGCCAGCAGGCCAGACGGGTATGGCTACACCTTC.

This clonotype was seen ten or more times. The chain couples TRBV7-9 to TRBJ2-4; D is perhaps TRBD2 (6 bases). Trimming shortened V by 3 bases and J by 1 base, and 7 bases separated the two germline ends. Germline V gene data show CDR1 as SEHNR and CDR2 as FQNEAQ (reference sequence). CDR3 length: 14 residues. CDR3 residues: CASSLGLAKNIQYF. DNA of the CDR3: TGTGCCAGCAGCTTGGGACTGGCCAAAAACATTCAGTACTTC.

The table lists this clonotype with many counts. V is TRBV7-8 and J is TRBJ1-1, with a possible D match to TRBD1 (5 bases). Germline CDR1 and CDR2: SGHVS and FQNEAQ. V dropped 5 bases and J dropped 0 bases, with 19 bases sitting between them. This CDR3 has 17 amino acids. The CDR3, as DNA: TGTGCCAGCAGCCTCTCCGCCATGACAGAACTGAACACTGAAGCTTTCTTT. It encodes CASSLSAMTELNTEAFF.

The table lists this clonotype with many counts. The genes are TRBV6-5 and TRBJ1-2; 11 bases line up with TRBD1. The CDR3 totals 16 residues. Germline CDR1 is MNHEY and CDR2 is SVGAGI. The V and J ends lost 5 bases and 1 base, in that order; junction bases with no gene match: 6. The CDR3 DNA reads as TGTGCCAGCAGTCCCCCCGGGACAGGGGGTAACTATGGCTACACCTTC. Translation gives CASSPPGTGGNYGYTF.

This clonotype was detected ten times or more. The chain links TRBV27 to TRBJ2-1; possible D gene TRBD1, 5 bases. Germline V gene lookup returns CDR1 MNHEY and CDR2 SMNVEV (reference sequence). The CDR3 is made up of 15 amino acids. Trimming shortened V by 2 bases and J by 0 bases, and 8 bases separated the two germline ends. CDR3 loop: CASSLTGLSYNEQFF. DNA for the CDR3: TGTGCCAGCAGTTTAACAGGTCTCTCCTACAATGAGCAGTTCTTC.

This clonotype was counted ten times or more. CDR3 coding DNA: TGCAGCGTTGCAAACGGGAATCAGCCCCAGCATTTT. Translation gives CSVANGNQPQHF. This chain connects TRBV29-1 to TRBJ1-5; D remains ambiguous. Trimming took off 4 bases at V and 4 bases at J, with 8 bases between the two ends. Germline CDR1 is SQVTM and CDR2 is ANQGSEA. The CDR3 is made up of 12 amino acids.

This clonotype has at least ten counts. V usage is TRBV28 and J usage is TRBJ2-5; possible D gene TRBD1, 6 bases. This CDR3 contains 13 residues. V was cut by 2 bases and J by 6 bases, with 10 bases left in between. CDR1 is MDHEN, CDR2 SYDVKM, per germline. The CDR3 reads CASSLLDRKTQYF. The CDR3 DNA sequence: TGTGCCAGCAGTTTACTGGACAGAAAGACCCAGTACTTC.

The table lists this clonotype with many counts. This chain connects TRBV4-2 to TRBJ2-3; TRBD2 matches at 9 bases. V gave up 0 bases and J gave up 0 bases; unmatched junction bases: 10. CDR3 size: 19 residues. Germline loops: CDR1 LGHNA, CDR2 YNFKEQ. The chain's CDR3 is CASSQESLAGRISTDTQYF. The CDR3 nucleotides are TGTGCCAGCAGCCAAGAGTCCCTAGCGGGGCGAATTAGCACAGATACGCAGTATTTT.

This clonotype was found many times. The chain uses TRBV7-6 and TRBJ2-7; the D gene is possibly TRBD1 (6 bases). The V end was cut by 5 bases, the J end by 7 bases, with 12 bases between. The CDR3 spans 12 residues. From germline, CDR1 is SGHVS and CDR2 FNYEAQ. The CDR3 is CASSPGVGEQYF. CDR3 in DNA: TGTGCCAGCAGCCCAGGGGTGGGAGAGCAGTACTTC.

This clonotype has ten or more counts. The rearrangement links TRBV12-3 or TRBV12-4 to TRBJ1-5; D uncertain. Trimming shortened V by 6 bases and J by 3 bases, and 15 bases separated the two germline ends. The CDR3 is 15 residues long. The chain's CDR3 is CASSLMAGYNQPQHF. The CDR3 DNA sequence: TGTGCCAGCAGCCTAATGGCGGGCTACAATCAGCCCCAGCATTTT.

This clonotype has ten or more counts. This chain joins TRBV28 and TRBJ2-2; 8 nucleotides match TRBD2. The CDR3 runs 15 residues. Germline assignment: CDR1 MDHEN and CDR2 SYDVKM. With V trimmed by 7 bases and J by 4 bases, 8 bases remained unmatched. CDR3 coding DNA: TGTGCCAGCACCGGCGGGGGGACCTTCACCGGGGAGCTGTTTTTT. Amino acid sequence: CASTGGGTFTGELFF.

This clonotype was counted many times. V usage is TRBV29-1 and J usage is TRBJ1-2, with a weak D call TRBD1 (5 bases). The CDR3 consists of 14 residues. V was shortened by 4 bases and J by 6 bases, with 18 bases between the two germline ends. The germline V gene has CDR1 SQVTM and CDR2 ANQGSEA. The CDR3: CSVVGTENKHGYTF. In DNA form, the CDR3 reads TGCAGCGTTGTGGGGACCGAGAATAAGCATGGCTACACCTTC.

Ten or more counts support this clonotype. The chain couples TRBV19 to TRBJ1-1; unclear D gene. The CDR3 contains 19 residues. CDR1 is LNHDA and CDR2 is SQIVND in the germline V gene (reference sequence). V was trimmed by 6 bases and J by 0 bases, leaving 26 bases between them. This CDR3 is CASSNSPRVGQSMNTEAFF. CDR3 sequence (DNA): TGTGCCAGTAGCAATTCCCCTCGGGTCGGCCAGTCAATGAACACTGAAGCTTTCTTT.

This clonotype showed up many times. The rearrangement joins TRBV7-8 to TRBJ1-2, with a tentative D call TRBD1 (5 bases). With 1 base removed from V and 10 bases from J, the gap between germline ends came to 10 bases. This CDR3 is 12 amino acids long. In germline, CDR1 is SGHVS, CDR2 FQNEAQ. The CDR3 loop reads CASSLGQSHYTF. The CDR3 region has the DNA TGTGCCAGCAGCTTAGGACAGTCCCACTACACCTTC.

This clonotype was observed many times. The chain recombines TRBV6-4 with TRBJ1-2; 8 bases map to TRBD1. CDR1 and CDR2 from the germline V gene are MRHNA and SNTAGT. Germline trimming cut 5 bases from V and 1 base from J; bases unmatched to any gene: 6. This CDR3 is 15 amino acids long. CDR3 nucleotide sequence: TGTGCCAGCAGTTCAGGGGGCGGCGGTAACTATGGCTACACCTTC. This codes for CASSSGGGGNYGYTF.

This clonotype appeared many times. The V gene is TRBV7-2, the J gene TRBJ2-5; 10 nucleotides agree with TRBD1. J was trimmed by 7 bases and V by 5 bases; bases with no gene match: 13. CDR1 is SGHTA and CDR2 is FQGNSA in the germline V gene. The CDR3 is made up of 16 amino acids. The CDR3 coding sequence is TGTGCCAGCAGCCAAAGCCCCGGGACAGGGGCGGGGACCCAGTACTTC. Protein: CASSQSPGTGAGTQYF.

The sample holds many counts of this clonotype. This chain uses TRBV7-2 with TRBJ1-2; 7 bases are a match to TRBD1. The CDR3 extends over 17 amino acids. The V segment lost 5 bases and the J segment 4 bases; nucleotides outside the gene matches: 16. The germline CDR1 and CDR2 sequences are SGHTA and FQGNSA. As DNA, the CDR3 is TGTGCCAGCAGCATTTCCTCCGGGACAGATTTATCCTATGGCTACACCTTC. This translates into CASSISSGTDLSYGYTF.

The gene calls are TRBV10-3 and TRBJ2-7; 12 bases line up with TRBD1. Per germline, CDR1 ENHRY and CDR2 SYGVKD. Unmatched junction bases numbered 7, after V lost 2 bases and J lost 5 bases. This CDR3 region has 16 residues. The CDR3 protein is CAISEEGTGGADEQYF. The CDR3, as DNA: TGTGCCATCAGTGAGGAAGGGACAGGGGGCGCGGACGAGCAGTACTTC.

This clonotype was detected many times. This chain joins TRBV28 and TRBJ1-5; D gene ambiguous. The CDR3 runs to 13 residues. The germline V and J ends were trimmed by 6 bases and 0 bases, with 6 bases remaining between them. Germline loops: CDR1 MDHEN, CDR2 SYDVKM. The CDR3 sequence: CASRPYSNQPQHF. The CDR3 DNA sequence: TGTGCCAGCAGACCATATAGCAATCAGCCCCAGCATTTT. Variable domain in full (rest from reference TRBV28 and TRBJ1-5): DVKVTQSSRYLVKRTGEKVFLECVQDMDHENMFWYRQDPGLGLRLIYFSYDVKMKEKGDIPEGYSVSREKKERFSLILESASTNQTSMYLCASRPYSNQPQHFGDGTRLSIL.

This clonotype has ten or more counts. The chain couples TRBV6-2 or TRBV6-3 to TRBJ1-6; D unclear. The V gene lost 7 bases and the J gene lost 10 bases, with 11 bases spanning the gap. The length of the CDR3 is 12 residues. Germline CDR1 and CDR2: MNHEY and SVGEGT. CDR3 nucleotides: TGTGCCAGCACGGGGTCGTTCTCACCCCTCCACTTT. This translates into CASTGSFSPLHF.

This clonotype came up many times. DNA of the CDR3: TGTGCCAGCAGGACAGGGGGACTAAACACCATATATTTT. Translation: CASRTGGLNTIYF. The chain couples TRBV12-3 or TRBV12-4 to TRBJ1-3, with 9 bases aligning to TRBD1. The CDR3 has 13 amino acids. The J segment lost 6 bases and the V segment lost 6 bases, leaving 3 bases of the junction unmatched.